Sequencing of this T cell receptor beta chain was carried out in a study of blood T cell dynamics during melanoma immunotherapy. Study-wide context: Metastatic melanoma patients received first-line pembrolizumab or nivolumab plus ipilimumab.

CDR3 size: 16 residues. The germline CDR1 and CDR2 sequences are SGHAT and FQNNGV. Trimming took off 5 bases at V and 4 bases at J, with 20 bases between the two ends. A fixed DNA input of about 350 ng was used per bulk PBMC sample. Sequenced by immunoSEQ multiplex PCR; TCRdb stores in-frame clones only, minus some. The sample includes about 7,300 clones, approximately 80% seen only once; the top ten take approximately 15%. As regards this clone: Its specificity is unknown.

The study's findings and limits: Disease-control patients' PBMC repertoires became either more clonal or more diverse at W3.

Regarding time point: week 3, after first cycle of checkpoint inhibitor. At 12 weeks after first infusion, RECIST 1.1 defined response for most patients. The sequenced sample was blood, obtained from a patient treated with checkpoint blockade. The rearrangement links TRBV11-2 to TRBJ1-1, with D perhaps TRBD1 (5 bases). This receptor was obtained from a human donor with melanoma. As DNA, the CDR3 is TGTGCCAGCAGCCCCCTCCCCTCGCAGGGCAGCACTGAAGCTTTCTTT. Protein: CASSPLPSQGSTEAFF.